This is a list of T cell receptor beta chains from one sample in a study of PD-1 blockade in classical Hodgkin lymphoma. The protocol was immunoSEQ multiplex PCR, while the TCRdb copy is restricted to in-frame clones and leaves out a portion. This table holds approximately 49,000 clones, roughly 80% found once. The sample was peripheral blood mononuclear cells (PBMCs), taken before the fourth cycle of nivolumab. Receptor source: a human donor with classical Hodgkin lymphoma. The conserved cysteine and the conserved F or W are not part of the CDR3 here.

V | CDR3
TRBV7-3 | ASSLFGTDTQY
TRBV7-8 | ASSLGGRAQHNEQF
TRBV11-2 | ASSLGTSGLYVQY
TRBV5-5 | ASSSRVGYTEAF
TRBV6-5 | ASSADRGWDEQY
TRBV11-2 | ASSLGGGAGANVLT
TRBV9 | ASSVGLRGGYT
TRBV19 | ASKGGTDTQY
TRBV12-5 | ASGFDRGLAYEQY
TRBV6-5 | ASSYFRGDEKLF
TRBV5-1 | ASSLWGASTDTQY
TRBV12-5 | ASGLAGEKLF
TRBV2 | ASSLGGDSYEQY
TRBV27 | ASRGHRESSYEQY
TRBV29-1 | SVLTGNYGYT
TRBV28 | ASSGPPANYGYT
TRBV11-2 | ASSLDRAGQGEQY
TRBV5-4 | ASSGSRENTQY
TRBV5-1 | ASSLGTGVRTDTQY
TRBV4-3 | ASSQDWGTQY
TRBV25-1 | ASTRTRSSEKLF
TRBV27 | ASSPGQNHVGYT
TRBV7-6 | ASSTSTGDGEAF
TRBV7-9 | ASSLVSGGGDTQY